The rows below give T cell receptor beta chains drawn from one sample of a study of blood T cell repertoires in COVID-19. Sequenced by immunoSEQ multiplex PCR; TCRdb stores in-frame clones only, minus some. The sample lists 210,000 or so clones, 84% occurring once. The sequencing sample was made of peripheral blood. The receptors shown here come from an older woman with active or convalescent COVID-19. The CDR3 runs from the conserved cysteine through the conserved F or W. The order of the fields is V gene, J gene, clone size, D gene, CDR3 DNA, CDR3 protein. The D gene is left open where the match is weak. Some rows mark clone size as missing; the rest say once, few, many or name a class of expanded clone.

v_gene: TRBV19
j_gene: TRBJ2-5
abundance: once
d_gene: NA
CDR3nt: TGTGCCACCCCGGTCCGAGGGCGGCAAGAGACCCAGTACTTC
CDR3aa: CATPVRGRQETQYF

v_gene: TRBV5-4
j_gene: TRBJ2-6
abundance: many
d_gene: NA
CDR3nt: TGTGCCAGCAGCTTGCTGGGGGCCAACGTCCTGACTTTC
CDR3aa: CASSLLGANVLTF

v_gene: TRBV5-1
j_gene: TRBJ1-2
abundance: NA
d_gene: TRBD1
CDR3nt: TGCGCCAGCAGCCCTACAGACAGGGTGGGTGGCGGCTACACCTTC
CDR3aa: CASSPTDRVGGGYTF

v_gene: TRBV5-1
j_gene: TRBJ2-2
abundance: NA
d_gene: TRBD2
CDR3nt: TGCGCCAGCAGCGACTCCGGGACTAGCGGGAGGGCCCGCACCGGGGAGCTGTTTTTT
CDR3aa: CASSDSGTSGRARTGELFF

v_gene: TRBV25-1
j_gene: TRBJ2-1
abundance: NA
d_gene: TRBD1
CDR3nt: TGTGCCAGCAGTGAATATCGAAGACAGGGGGGTAATGAGCAGTTCTTC
CDR3aa: CASSEYRRQGGNEQFF

v_gene: TRBV30
j_gene: TRBJ1-1
abundance: NA
d_gene: NA
CDR3nt: TGTGCCTGGGGTACCCCAGGGGTCAAAACCACTGAAGCTTTCTTT
CDR3aa: CAWGTPGVKTTEAFF

v_gene: TRBV18
j_gene: TRBJ1-1
abundance: NA
d_gene: NA
CDR3nt: TGTGCCAGCTCACCTTCAGAGAACACTGAAGCTTTCTTT
CDR3aa: CASSPSENTEAFF

v_gene: TRBV6-2/TRBV6-3
j_gene: TRBJ2-5
abundance: once
d_gene: NA
CDR3nt: TGTGCCAGCAGTCATCAGGGGGGAGAGACCCAGTACTTC
CDR3aa: CASSHQGGETQYF

v_gene: TRBV4-1
j_gene: TRBJ2-7
abundance: NA
d_gene: NA
CDR3nt: TGCGCCAGCAGCCAAGATGAGGGTGGCGAGCAGTACTTC
CDR3aa: CASSQDEGGEQYF

v_gene: TRBV2
j_gene: TRBJ2-3
abundance: NA
d_gene: NA
CDR3nt: TGTGCCAGCAGTGCGGACAGAAGCACGCAGTATTTT
CDR3aa: CASSADRSTQYF

v_gene: TRBV7-6
j_gene: TRBJ2-5
abundance: few
d_gene: NA
CDR3nt: TGTGCCAGCAGCCTAGCCCTTCAGGGGACCCAGTACTTC
CDR3aa: CASSLALQGTQYF

v_gene: TRBV27
j_gene: TRBJ2-3
abundance: NA
d_gene: NA
CDR3nt: TGTGCCAGCAGTTTAAGGGGTAGCACAGATACGCAGTATTTT
CDR3aa: CASSLRGSTDTQYF

v_gene: TRBV7-2
j_gene: TRBJ2-1
abundance: NA
d_gene: NA
CDR3nt: TGTGCCAGCAGCTTAGGCCCTACAGACAATGAGCAGTTCTTC
CDR3aa: CASSLGPTDNEQFF

v_gene: TRBV6-5
j_gene: TRBJ2-7
abundance: once
d_gene: TRBD2
CDR3nt: TGTGCCAGCAGTCAGGGAGCGGGAGGGACCTACGAGCAGTACTTC
CDR3aa: CASSQGAGGTYEQYF

v_gene: TRBV24-1
j_gene: TRBJ2-1
abundance: NA
d_gene: TRBD2
CDR3nt: TGTGCCACCAGCGACGTGATAGCGGGAGGGCTGGATGAGCAGTTCTTC
CDR3aa: CATSDVIAGGLDEQFF

v_gene: TRBV2
j_gene: TRBJ1-2
abundance: NA
d_gene: TRBD1
CDR3nt: TGTGCCAGCAGTTACACAGGGGACCCTAACTATGGCTACACCTTC
CDR3aa: CASSYTGDPNYGYTF

v_gene: TRBV5-1
j_gene: TRBJ2-7
abundance: NA
d_gene: NA
CDR3nt: TGCGCCAGCAGCCTACAGGGCCCCCCCTACGAGCAGTACTTC
CDR3aa: CASSLQGPPYEQYF

v_gene: TRBV10-2
j_gene: TRBJ2-7
abundance: NA
d_gene: TRBD2
CDR3nt: TGCGCCAGCAGTGAATATGGACTAGCGGGAGCTTACGAGCAGTACTTC
CDR3aa: CASSEYGLAGAYEQYF

v_gene: TRBV18
j_gene: TRBJ1-2
abundance: once
d_gene: NA
CDR3nt: TGTGCCAGCTCACCACAGGAAGGGGGATATGGCTACACCTTC
CDR3aa: CASSPQEGGYGYTF

v_gene: TRBV19
j_gene: TRBJ2-1
abundance: NA
d_gene: NA
CDR3nt: TGTGCCAGTAGTATGGGGGCATTCAGGTCGGCAAATGAGCAGTTCTTC
CDR3aa: CASSMGAFRSANEQFF

v_gene: TRBV7-9
j_gene: TRBJ2-1
abundance: NA
d_gene: TRBD1
CDR3nt: TGTGCCAGCAGCCCCCCCCGCGGGACAGGGAAGGGGAGGTACAATGAGCAGTTCTTC
CDR3aa: CASSPPRGTGKGRYNEQFF

v_gene: TRBV28
j_gene: TRBJ1-3
abundance: once
d_gene: NA
CDR3nt: TGTGCCAGCAGCTATGACAGGCCCCCCTCTGGAAACACCATATATTTT
CDR3aa: CASSYDRPPSGNTIYF

v_gene: TRBV5-6
j_gene: TRBJ2-3
abundance: NA
d_gene: TRBD2
CDR3nt: TGTGCCAGCAGCTGGAGGTCTAGCGGGACAGATACGCAGTATTTT
CDR3aa: CASSWRSSGTDTQYF

v_gene: TRBV6-5
j_gene: TRBJ1-1
abundance: NA
d_gene: NA
CDR3nt: TGTGCCAGCAGTTACCGTGGCCCCGGGGGTACTGAAGCTTTCTTT
CDR3aa: CASSYRGPGGTEAFF

v_gene: TRBV6-5
j_gene: TRBJ1-5
abundance: NA
d_gene: NA
CDR3nt: TGTGCCAGCAGTTTGGGGGCAGGCACCTCTAATCAGCCCCAGCATTTT
CDR3aa: CASSLGAGTSNQPQHF

v_gene: TRBV30
j_gene: TRBJ1-1
abundance: NA
d_gene: TRBD1
CDR3nt: TGTGCCAGGGACAGGTTAAACACTGAAGCTTTCTTT
CDR3aa: CARDRLNTEAFF

v_gene: TRBV24-1
j_gene: TRBJ2-5
abundance: NA
d_gene: TRBD1
CDR3nt: TGTGCCACCAGTGATCAGGGGGTGACCCAGTACTTC
CDR3aa: CATSDQGVTQYF

v_gene: TRBV19
j_gene: TRBJ2-3
abundance: once
d_gene: NA
CDR3nt: TGTGCCAGTACTCCTACCGGTCGAGATACGCAGTATTTT
CDR3aa: CASTPTGRDTQYF

v_gene: TRBV9
j_gene: TRBJ2-7
abundance: NA
d_gene: TRBD1
CDR3nt: TGTGCCAGCAGCGTAGCTACAGGGGGGCCCTACGAGCAGTACTTC
CDR3aa: CASSVATGGPYEQYF

v_gene: TRBV5-4
j_gene: TRBJ2-7
abundance: NA
d_gene: TRBD1
CDR3nt: TGTGCCAGCAGCCCCCCGGGACAGGGCTCCCACGAGCAGTACTTC
CDR3aa: CASSPPGQGSHEQYF

v_gene: TRBV5-4
j_gene: TRBJ1-2
abundance: NA
d_gene: TRBD1
CDR3nt: TGTGCCAGCAGCTTGGGGCTGACAGGGTCGGGCTATGGCTACACCTTC
CDR3aa: CASSLGLTGSGYGYTF

v_gene: TRBV7-9
j_gene: TRBJ2-1
abundance: NA
d_gene: NA
CDR3nt: TGTGCCAGCGGAGGTTACAATGAGCAGTTCTTC
CDR3aa: CASGGYNEQFF

v_gene: TRBV7-8
j_gene: TRBJ2-3
abundance: NA
d_gene: NA
CDR3nt: TGTGCCAGCAGCCCAAGCGCACCTCCCGACCCCGGTACGCAGTATTTT
CDR3aa: CASSPSAPPDPGTQYF

v_gene: TRBV19
j_gene: TRBJ1-3
abundance: once
d_gene: TRBD1
CDR3nt: TGTGCCAGTAGCTACAGGGGGCCTGGAAACACCATATATTTT
CDR3aa: CASSYRGPGNTIYF

v_gene: TRBV6-2/TRBV6-3
j_gene: TRBJ2-2
abundance: NA
d_gene: TRBD2
CDR3nt: TGTGCCAGCAGTTGGCTAGCGGAGAACACCGGGGAGCTGTTTTTT
CDR3aa: CASSWLAENTGELFF

v_gene: TRBV27
j_gene: TRBJ2-7
abundance: NA
d_gene: TRBD1
CDR3nt: TGTGCCAGCATGGGACAGCCGCGCTACGAGCAGTACTTC
CDR3aa: CASMGQPRYEQYF

v_gene: TRBV5-5
j_gene: TRBJ2-7
abundance: NA
d_gene: NA
CDR3nt: TGTGCCAGCAGCTTAGGAGGGGGGGTCGAGCAGTACTTC
CDR3aa: CASSLGGGVEQYF

v_gene: TRBV28
j_gene: TRBJ2-5
abundance: few
d_gene: NA
CDR3nt: TGTGCCAGCAGTTTCGGACAGCCGGGGACCCAGTACTTC
CDR3aa: CASSFGQPGTQYF

v_gene: TRBV5-1
j_gene: TRBJ2-3
abundance: NA
d_gene: NA
CDR3nt: TGCGCCAGCAGCCCCCAGGGGATATACACAGATACGCAGTATTTT
CDR3aa: CASSPQGIYTDTQYF

v_gene: TRBV3-1/TRBV3-2
j_gene: TRBJ2-3
abundance: few
d_gene: TRBD2
CDR3nt: TGTGCCAGCAGCCACCTCTCGGGAGGGATCGGAGATACGCAGTATTTT
CDR3aa: CASSHLSGGIGDTQYF

v_gene: TRBV12-3/TRBV12-4
j_gene: TRBJ1-2
abundance: NA
d_gene: NA
CDR3nt: TGTGCCAGCAGTTTGGGCACAGGTAATGGCTACACCTTC
CDR3aa: CASSLGTGNGYTF

v_gene: TRBV5-1
j_gene: TRBJ1-2
abundance: NA
d_gene: TRBD1
CDR3nt: TGCGCCAGCAGCTTGCGACAGGGAAATGTGATCACCTTC
CDR3aa: CASSLRQGNVITF

v_gene: TRBV19
j_gene: TRBJ2-2
abundance: NA
d_gene: TRBD2
CDR3nt: TGTGCCAGTAGTAATTTGGCGGGAGGCGCCACCGGGGAGCTGTTTTTT
CDR3aa: CASSNLAGGATGELFF

v_gene: TRBV4-2
j_gene: TRBJ2-7
abundance: NA
d_gene: TRBD2
CDR3nt: TGTGCCAGCAGCCAGCTGATACGGGGTAGCGGGAGCTCCTACGAGCAGTACTTC
CDR3aa: CASSQLIRGSGSSYEQYF

v_gene: TRBV7-9
j_gene: TRBJ1-3
abundance: NA
d_gene: NA
CDR3nt: TGTGCCAGCAGCTTAGGGACAAACCCTGGAAACACCATATATTTT
CDR3aa: CASSLGTNPGNTIYF

v_gene: TRBV6-1
j_gene: TRBJ2-7
abundance: few
d_gene: TRBD2
CDR3nt: TGTGCCAGCAGTGAAGGCCCCGGCGGGAGTCTTTCCTACGAGCAGTACTTC
CDR3aa: CASSEGPGGSLSYEQYF

v_gene: TRBV11-2
j_gene: TRBJ1-1
abundance: few
d_gene: TRBD1
CDR3nt: TGTGCCAGCAGCCCCCCAGGGGGCTTAGTGGTCACTGAAGCTTTCTTT
CDR3aa: CASSPPGGLVVTEAFF

v_gene: TRBV11-2
j_gene: TRBJ1-2
abundance: NA
d_gene: TRBD1
CDR3nt: TGTGCCAGCAGCCCCAGAAGGGACAGGCAATACTTCTATGGCTACACCTTC
CDR3aa: CASSPRRDRQYFYGYTF

v_gene: TRBV5-1
j_gene: TRBJ2-3
abundance: NA
d_gene: NA
CDR3nt: TGCGCCAGCAAGGTTGAGGGGGTGAGCACAGATACGCAGTATTTT
CDR3aa: CASKVEGVSTDTQYF

v_gene: TRBV19
j_gene: TRBJ2-2
abundance: NA
d_gene: NA
CDR3nt: TGTGCCAGTAGTATTCCCAGGCAAACCGGGGAGCTGTTTTTT
CDR3aa: CASSIPRQTGELFF

v_gene: TRBV7-9
j_gene: TRBJ1-5
abundance: NA
d_gene: TRBD1
CDR3nt: TGTGCCAGCAGCTTAGGGACAGGGTTCAATCAGCCCCAGCATTTT
CDR3aa: CASSLGTGFNQPQHF

v_gene: TRBV13
j_gene: TRBJ2-1
abundance: NA
d_gene: TRBD1
CDR3nt: TGTGCCAGCAGCTTAAACAGGGGAAGCAATGAGCAGTTCTTC
CDR3aa: CASSLNRGSNEQFF

v_gene: TRBV11-2
j_gene: TRBJ2-1
abundance: NA
d_gene: NA
CDR3nt: TGTGCCAGCAGCTCTCGGGACTCATCCTACAATGAGCAGTTCTTC
CDR3aa: CASSSRDSSYNEQFF

v_gene: TRBV6-1
j_gene: TRBJ2-5
abundance: once
d_gene: NA
CDR3nt: TGTGCCAGCAGTGAAGCATTACATACCCAGTACTTC
CDR3aa: CASSEALHTQYF